A selection of T cell receptor beta chains follows, all from one sample in a study of blood T cell repertoires in COVID-19. Here immunoSEQ multiplex PCR was the method, and the copy in TCRdb shows in-frame clones only, minus some. The sample comprises a few hundred thousand clones, over 75% of which are singletons, and over 1.5% rests with the top ten. What was sequenced was PBMCs or T cells enriched from blood (not recorded which). The receptors come from a woman between 50 and 59 years old who had recovered from COVID-19. CDR3s include the opening cysteine and the closing phenylalanine or tryptophan. The D gene is left open where the match is weak. The size of a clone is reported for some rows only, either as once, few or many, or as a class for expanded clones.

J | V | D | size | DNA | CDR3
TRBJ2-7 | TRBV25-1 | TRBD1 | . | TGTGCCAGCAGTGACCAGGGACAGGGGAAGGGCGAGCAGTACTTC | CASSDQGQGKGEQYF
TRBJ1-3 | TRBV21-1 | . | once | TGTGCCAGCAGCAAAGTACGCCGACAGGGTAGAAACACCATATATTTT | CASSKVRRQGRNTIYF
TRBJ2-3 | TRBV10-2 | . | once | TGCGCCAGCAGGCGGACTCTGAGGCAAACACTCACAGATACGCAGTATTTT | CASRRTLRQTLTDTQYF
TRBJ1-1 | TRBV19 | . | . | TGTGCCAGTAGTATAAACAGGGTAGGGTTGGACATGAACACTGAAGCTTTCTTT | CASSINRVGLDMNTEAFF
TRBJ1-1 | TRBV7-9 | . | . | TGTGCCAGCAGCTTAGCTGCGGGGACTGAAGCTTTCTTT | CASSLAAGTEAFF
TRBJ2-4 | TRBV2 | . | once | TGTGCCAGCAGTGCCGACAGAACTCAGTACTTC | CASSADRTQYF
TRBJ2-1 | TRBV6-4 | . | few | TGTGCCAGCACTCAATTTTCGGGAGCCTCCGGGGATGAGCAGTTCTTC | CASTQFSGASGDEQFF
TRBJ2-3 | TRBV28 | . | . | TGTGCCACCGCTGCGAACACAGATACGCAGTATTTT | CATAANTDTQYF
TRBJ1-1 | TRBV5-1 | TRBD1 | . | TGCGCCAGCAGCTCAGAAGGGGGCGTGGGGACTGAAGCTTTCTTT | CASSSEGGVGTEAFF
TRBJ1-6 | TRBV28 | . | . | TGTGCCAGCATGAGGCCAACCATGGATTCACCCCTCCACTTT | CASMRPTMDSPLHF
TRBJ2-5 | TRBV24-1 | . | . | TGTGCCACCAGTGAAGCGGGACAGGATGGGGCGGAGACCCAGTACTTC | CATSEAGQDGAETQYF
TRBJ2-4 | TRBV27 | . | . | TGTGCCAGCAGTACTGCGGGGAACATTCAGTACTTC | CASSTAGNIQYF
TRBJ2-1 | TRBV18 | TRBD2 | . | TGTGCCAGCTCTCTAGGACTAGCGGTACGGTACAATGAGCAGTTCTTC | CASSLGLAVRYNEQFF
TRBJ1-1 | TRBV9 | . | few | TGTGCCAGCAGCCGGGGGGGCAGTTGGGACACTGAAGCTTTCTTT | CASSRGGSWDTEAFF
TRBJ2-7 | TRBV2 | . | . | TGTGCCAGCAGTGAAGCTTGGGGGGGCCGGGGCTACGAGCAGTACTTC | CASSEAWGGRGYEQYF
TRBJ1-4 | TRBV4-1 | . | . | TGCGCCAGCAGCTCCACAGGGAGCGCAACTAATGAAAAACTGTTTTTT | CASSSTGSATNEKLFF
TRBJ2-3 | TRBV4-1 | . | . | TGCGCCAGCAGCCAAGTTTGGGGGGGCACAGATACGCAGTATTTT | CASSQVWGGTDTQYF
TRBJ1-2 | TRBV21-1 | . | . | TGTGCCAGCAGCTCATTCGGACAGGGACCCAACTATGGCTACACCTTC | CASSSFGQGPNYGYTF
TRBJ2-1 | TRBV6-5 | . | . | TGTGCCAGCAGCTGGAGGTATGAGCAGTTCTTC | CASSWRYEQFF
TRBJ2-1 | TRBV28 | . | once | TGTGCCAGCAGCCCGACTGGGAGCTCCTACAATGAGCAGTTCTTC | CASSPTGSSYNEQFF
TRBJ2-1 | TRBV25-1 | . | . | TGTGCCAGCAGTGATTTTACTAGTGCTCTCTATGAGCAGTTCTTC | CASSDFTSALYEQFF
TRBJ1-1 | TRBV6-5 | . | . | TGTGCCAGCAGTCCACAGGGTCTGACTGAAGCTTTCTTT | CASSPQGLTEAFF
TRBJ1-6 | TRBV6-5 | TRBD1 | . | TGTGCCAGCAACCTTCAGGGGGCGAATAATTCACCCCTCCACTTT | CASNLQGANNSPLHF
TRBJ2-2 | TRBV4-1 | TRBD2 | . | TGCGCCAGCAGCCAAGCTAGCGGACCCGGGGAGCTGTTTTTT | CASSQASGPGELFF
TRBJ2-2 | TRBV14 | . | . | TGTGCCAGCAGCCCCCTAAACACCGGGGAGCTGTTTTTT | CASSPLNTGELFF
TRBJ1-1 | TRBV2 | . | . | TGTGCCAGCAGTGAACAGGGAAATACTGAAGCTTTCTTT | CASSEQGNTEAFF